Sequencing of this T cell receptor (beta chain) was carried out in a study of blood T cell repertoires in COVID-19 (dated by TCRdb to the early 2020s). With respect to the entire study: Samples from collaborators originated in the United States, Italy and Spain and spanned both the acute and convalescent phases of COVID-19. The prospective study material was composed of cDNA or gDNA derived from T cells, B-cell-depleted T cells, or PBMCs. The dataset comprised deeply sampled blood TCRbeta repertoires from subjects exposed to, actively infected with, or recovered from COVID-19. The repertoires were released in a freely available public database meant as a resource for research on the immune response to SARS-CoV-2. Samples were obtained from the ongoing ImmuneRACE study (first 160 participants) and from roughly 1,300 subjects provided by 6 global collaborators. The sample metadata nearly always contained a de-identified subject ID, COVID-19 status, age in years and sex. Where available, HLA class I and class II types were taken from metadata supplied by the sample provider and were not determined by assay-based typing. Overall study results and their limits: Clinical and demographic metadata were provided uncurated, with the amount varying by source and participant.

TCRbeta CDR3 regions were amplified from genomic DNA using the immunoSEQ Assay, a bias-controlled multiplex PCR. On the study's bioinformatics: Within the assay, amplification of reference gene primers was used to estimate how many nucleated cells each sample contained. To quantify the absolute abundance of each unique TCRbeta CDR3 rearrangement, sequence reads were collapsed and filtered. For each sample, productive Simpson clonality was calculated as the square root of Simpson's diversity index across productive rearrangements. TCRdb retrieved this table from immuneACCESS and kept in-frame rearrangements only. Not all clones are present; in checked studies, unresolved V genes account for under half, and no reason is known for the remainder. V, J and clone size reflect that table, while D and trimming were determined from the DNA. The table for this sample lists approximately 180,000 clones; more than 75% of them were counted only once. The ten largest clonotypes hold roughly 2.5% of the sample.

The CDR3 numbers 16 residues from cysteine through phenylalanine. Only CDR3 DNA remains: 48 bases, in frame from the first base. Via the germline V gene (reference sequence), CDR1 is SGHNT and CDR2 YYREEE. The junction shows trimming of 0 bases on V and 2 bases on J, and the gene matches do not reach 7 bases of it. Only a few counts were recorded for this clone. No antigen is known for it. Qualities for individual bases were not recorded, and no much larger clone is one base off. Each collaborating institution followed its own protocols to collect whole blood in K2EDTA tubes. Collaborator samples were shipped for TCRbeta analysis as frozen whole blood, isolated PBMCs, or DNA extracted from either sample type.

The sequenced material came from peripheral blood. The rearranged chain carries TRBV5-4 and TRBJ1-1, and 7 bases in between align with TRBD1. The TCR originated in a man aged 40-50 years with active or convalescent COVID-19. The DNA reads TGTGCCAGCAGCTTGGGGTCGCGACAGGGCAACACTGAAGCTTTCTTT. Translated, this gives CASSLGSRQGNTEAFF. Beyond the CDR3, the reference TRBV5-4 and TRBJ1-1 genes provide the residues; the full variable domain reads: ETGVTQSPTHLIKTRGQQVTLRCSSQSGHNTVSWYQQALGQGPQFIFQYYREEENGRGNFPPRFSGLQFPNYSSELNVNALELDDSALYLCASSLGSRQGNTEAFFGQGTRLTVV.